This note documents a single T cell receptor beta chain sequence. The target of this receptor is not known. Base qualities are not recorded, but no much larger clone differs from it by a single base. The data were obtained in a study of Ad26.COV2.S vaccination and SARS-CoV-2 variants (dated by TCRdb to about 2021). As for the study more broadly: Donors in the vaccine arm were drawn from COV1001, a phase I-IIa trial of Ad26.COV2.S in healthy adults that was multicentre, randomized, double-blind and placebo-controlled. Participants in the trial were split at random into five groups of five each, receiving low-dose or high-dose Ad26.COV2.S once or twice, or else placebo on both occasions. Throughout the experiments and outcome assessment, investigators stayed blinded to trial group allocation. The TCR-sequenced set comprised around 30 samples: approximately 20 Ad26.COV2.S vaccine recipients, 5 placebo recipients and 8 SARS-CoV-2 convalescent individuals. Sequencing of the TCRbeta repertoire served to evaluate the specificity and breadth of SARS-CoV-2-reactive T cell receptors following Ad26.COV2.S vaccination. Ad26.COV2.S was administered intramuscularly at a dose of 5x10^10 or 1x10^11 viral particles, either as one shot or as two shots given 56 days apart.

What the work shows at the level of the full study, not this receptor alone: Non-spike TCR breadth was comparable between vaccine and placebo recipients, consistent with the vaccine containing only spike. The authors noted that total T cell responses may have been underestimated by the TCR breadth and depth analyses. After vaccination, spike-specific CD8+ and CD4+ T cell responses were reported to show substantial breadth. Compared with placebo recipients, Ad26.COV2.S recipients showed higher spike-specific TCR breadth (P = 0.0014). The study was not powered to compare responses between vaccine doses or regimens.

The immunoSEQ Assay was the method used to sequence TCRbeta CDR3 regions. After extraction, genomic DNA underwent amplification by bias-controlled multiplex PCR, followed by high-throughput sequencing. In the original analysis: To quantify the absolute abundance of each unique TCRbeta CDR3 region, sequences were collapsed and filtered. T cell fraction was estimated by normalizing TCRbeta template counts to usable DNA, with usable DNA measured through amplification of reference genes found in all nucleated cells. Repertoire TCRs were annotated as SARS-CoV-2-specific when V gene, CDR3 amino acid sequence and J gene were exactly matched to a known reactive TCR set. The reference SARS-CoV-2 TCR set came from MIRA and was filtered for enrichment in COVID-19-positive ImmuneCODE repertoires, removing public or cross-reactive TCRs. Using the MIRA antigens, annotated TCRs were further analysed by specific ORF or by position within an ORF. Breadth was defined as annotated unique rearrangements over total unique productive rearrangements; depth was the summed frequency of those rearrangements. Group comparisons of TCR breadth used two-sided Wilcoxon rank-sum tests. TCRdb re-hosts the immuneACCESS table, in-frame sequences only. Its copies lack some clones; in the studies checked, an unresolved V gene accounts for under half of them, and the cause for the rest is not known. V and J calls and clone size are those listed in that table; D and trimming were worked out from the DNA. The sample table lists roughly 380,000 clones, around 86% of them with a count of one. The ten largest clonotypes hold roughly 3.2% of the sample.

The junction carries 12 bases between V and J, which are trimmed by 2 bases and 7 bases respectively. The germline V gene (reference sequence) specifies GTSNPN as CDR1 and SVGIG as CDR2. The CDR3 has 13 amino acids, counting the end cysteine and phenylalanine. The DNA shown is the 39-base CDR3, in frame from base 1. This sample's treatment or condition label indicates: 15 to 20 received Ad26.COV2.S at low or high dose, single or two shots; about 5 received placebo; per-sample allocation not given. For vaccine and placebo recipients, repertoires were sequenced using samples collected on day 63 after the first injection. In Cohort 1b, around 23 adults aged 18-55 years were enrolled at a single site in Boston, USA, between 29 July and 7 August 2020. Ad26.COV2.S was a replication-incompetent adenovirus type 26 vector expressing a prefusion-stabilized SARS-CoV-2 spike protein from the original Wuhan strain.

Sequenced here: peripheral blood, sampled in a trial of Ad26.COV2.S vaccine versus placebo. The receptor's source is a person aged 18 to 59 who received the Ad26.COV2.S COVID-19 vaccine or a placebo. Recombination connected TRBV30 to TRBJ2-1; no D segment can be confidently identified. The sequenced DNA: TGTGCCTGGAGTAGCGACTTGAGAAATGAGCAGTTCTTC. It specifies CAWSSDLRNEQFF.